This entry features one TCR beta chain sequence. The data derive from a study of identical twins. This CDR3 is 14 amino acids long. With 2 bases removed from V and 4 bases from J, the gap between germline ends came to 12 bases. Per germline, CDR1 LGHNA and CDR2 YSLEER. Each CDR3 protein gets one entry after TCRdb re-called the 5' RACE reads with MiXCR. The sample has around 570,000 distinct CDR3 sequences, just under 10% seen once. This sample was also put to use in a study of yellow fever vaccine responses in identical twins.

This TCR derives from a woman between 18 and 30 years old in good health. The rearrangement uses TRBV4-3 and TRBJ2-7, with D possibly TRBD2 on 5 matching bases. Sequences were obtained from PBMCs. The CDR3, as DNA: TGCGCCAGCAGCCAATTCCTGGGAGTATACGAGCAGTACTTC. Amino acids: CASSQFLGVYEQYF.